This T cell receptor beta chain was sequenced for a study of blood T cells in healthy people across ages. Overall study findings and caveats: Strong correlation linked observed beta diversity and percent naive T cells. Per million T cells, TCR beta diversity dropped about linearly as age rose.

In this sample, this clonotype turned up a few times. Its antigen is as yet unknown. The authors ran a second PCR of roughly 7 to 11 cycles using a sample-barcoded 5' primer and a J-beta primer mix. Every cDNA was tagged by a template-switch adaptor with 12 random nucleotides. One entry per CDR3 protein results from TCRdb running MiXCR on the 5' RACE reads. This sample has approximately 800,000 distinct CDR3 sequences; about 62% occur once, and the top ten carry 28%. The V segment lost 6 bases and the J segment 7 bases; nucleotides outside the gene matches: 7. This CDR3 has 13 amino acids. Germline V gives CDR1 MNHEY, CDR2 SVGAGI.

This chain joins TRBV6-5 and TRBJ1-1; 8 bases map to TRBD1. The sample comprised blood. The sequence was obtained from a man aged 25-40 years in good health. The CDR3 region has the DNA TGTGCCAGCAGGGCGCCTGGGACAGGTGAAGCTTTCTTT. Residues: CASRAPGTGEAFF.